This paragraph covers one TCR beta chain sequence. Distinct nucleotide sequences in the sample also encode this CDR3. Trimming pared 4 bases from V and 0 bases from J, leaving 9 bases between. CDR3 length: 14 residues. Germline V gene data show CDR1 as KGHSH and CDR2 as LQKENI. This record comes from a study of shared clonotypes between healthy human individuals. Produced via immunoSEQ multiplex PCR; TCRdb's table is partial and in-frame only. The repertoire holds over a million clones, with roughly 70% as singletons. Material for sequencing was memory CD4+ T cells sorted from blood. The subset is: CD45RA-negative fraction. This chain joins TRBV18 and TRBJ1-1, with D perhaps matching TRBD1 (6 bases). The clonotype originates from a young man in good health. CDR3 amino acids: CASSQTGVNTEAFF. The CDR3 DNA sequence: TGTGCCAGCTCACAGACAGGAGTGAACACTGAAGCTTTCTTT.